This T cell receptor beta chain was identified in a study of cytomegalovirus exposure and HLA in healthy donors. Study at large: Approximately 77 million unique TCRs from HLA-typed donors were held in an early release of data. Study results and caveats: TCR association rates varied by HLA locus in a later analysis, with DRB1 highest and HLA-C lowest. Most subjects had HLA-A and HLA-B alleles reportedly predicted accurately by TCR beta sequences. Among TCR beta chains, those listed as cytomegalovirus-associated numbered some 170.

CDR3 length: 13 residues. In germline, CDR1 is SGDLS, CDR2 YYNGEE. V dropped 4 bases and J dropped 4 bases, with 11 bases sitting between them. In this sample, this clone turned up a few times. Its cognate antigen is unknown. The PCR ran on 60 Vbeta and 13 Jbeta primers. Some clones are missing from TCRdb's copy, which holds only in-frame ones; the method was immunoSEQ multiplex PCR. The table shows 170,000 or so clones, with about 73% occurring only once. The receptor's source is a woman between 45 and 60 years old in good health and CMV-seropositive. The J gene is TRBJ2-5, the V gene TRBV9, with D perhaps TRBD2 (5 bases). The sample comprised PBMCs. DNA for the CDR3: TGTGCCAGCAGCTTGTACAGCGGAGAGACCCAGTACTTC. This gives the protein CASSLYSGETQYF.